The 5 T cell receptor beta chains below come from one sample, sequenced in a study of cytomegalovirus exposure and HLA in healthy donors. The protocol was immunoSEQ multiplex PCR, while the TCRdb copy is restricted to in-frame clones and leaves out a portion. The data contain 200,000 to 300,000 clones, less than 95% of them seen just once; the ten biggest clones take up under 4%. The specimen was PBMCs. These receptors originate from a woman aged 25 to 39 in good health and CMV-seronegative.

This clone was counted once. This chain connects TRBV7-3 to TRBJ2-7, with 9 bases identical to TRBD2. Unmatched junction bases numbered 3, after V lost 0 bases and J lost 0 bases. The CDR3 spans 16 residues. The germline gives CDR1 SGHTA, CDR2 FQGTGA. CDR3 sequence: CASSLTPAGGSYEQYF. For the CDR3, the DNA is TGTGCCAGCAGCTTAACCCCAGCGGGAGGCTCCTACGAGCAGTACTTC.

The chain uses TRBV20-1 and TRBJ1-2; D call uncertain. Trimming cost V 6 bases and J 6 bases, with 11 bases left between them. The CDR3 sequence is 11 residues long. Germline assignment: CDR1 DFQATT and CDR2 SNEGSKA (reference sequence). CDR3 DNA sequence: TGCAGTGCCAATTTAGGGAATGGCTACACCTTC. Its translation is CSANLGNGYTF.

This clone was seen only once. This chain connects TRBV6-1 to TRBJ2-5; weak D call: TRBD2 (5 bases). The CDR3 extends over 14 amino acids. V was shortened by 1 base and J by 5 bases, with 11 bases between the two germline ends. Germline lookup yields CDR1 MNHNS and CDR2 SASEGT. As DNA, the CDR3 is TGTGCCAGCAGTGAAGTGATAGGCGGGGAGACCCAGTACTTC. This encodes CASSEVIGGETQYF.

V gene TRBV9 combines with J gene TRBJ1-1; weak D call: TRBD1 (6 bases). Per the germline V gene, CDR1 is SGDLS and CDR2 is YYNGEE. V lost 3 bases, J lost 6 bases, and 15 bases lay in between. The CDR3 length is 14 residues. The DNA for the CDR3 is TGTGCCAGCAGCGCATTCGGACAGTCCGCTGAAGCTTTCTTT. Protein sequence: CASSAFGQSAEAFF.

The V call is TRBV5-1, the J call TRBJ1-3, with no clear D. In germline, CDR1 is SGHRS, CDR2 YFSETQ. CDR3 length: 14 amino acids. V was clipped by 5 bases and J by 1 base, with 10 bases between them. In nucleotides, the CDR3 is TGCGCCAGCAGGTTACAGAGTTCTGGAAACACCATATATTTT. Translated, it gives CASRLQSSGNTIYF.